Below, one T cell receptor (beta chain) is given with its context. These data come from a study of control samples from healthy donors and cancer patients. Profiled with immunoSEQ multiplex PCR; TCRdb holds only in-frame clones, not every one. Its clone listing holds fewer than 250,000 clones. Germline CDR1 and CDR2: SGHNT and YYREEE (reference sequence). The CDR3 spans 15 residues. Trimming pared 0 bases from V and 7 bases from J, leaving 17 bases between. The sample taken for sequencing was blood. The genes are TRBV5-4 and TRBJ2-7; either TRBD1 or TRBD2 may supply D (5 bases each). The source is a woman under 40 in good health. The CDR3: CASSLAQGPLGEQYF. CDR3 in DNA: TGTGCCAGCAGCTTGGCCCAGGGACCTCTAGGGGAGCAGTACTTC.